The 27 T cell receptor beta chains below all came from one sample that was sequenced in a study of blood T cell repertoires in COVID-19. Libraries were prepared by immunoSEQ multiplex PCR; TCRdb keeps only in-frame clonotypes and omits some of them. The sample lists some 250,000 clones; around three quarters were seen once. Sequenced sample: peripheral blood. These receptors were obtained from a woman aged 80 or older with acute or convalescent COVID-19.

The chain has TRBV15 and TRBJ2-1; D remains ambiguous. The CDR3 loop spans 15 amino acids. Between the trimmed V and J ends, which lost 1 base and 2 bases, there was a span of 9 bases. The germline V gene has CDR1 LNHNV and CDR2 YYDKDF (reference sequence). CDR3 protein: CATSRALSPYNEQFF. The CDR3 bases are TGTGCCACCAGCAGAGCTCTTAGTCCCTACAATGAGCAGTTCTTC. The full variable domain, completed using reference TRBV15 and TRBJ2-1, is DAMVIQNPRYQVTQFGKPVTLSCSQTLNHNVMYWYQQKSSQAPKLLFHYYDKDFNNEADTPDNFQSRRPNTSFCFLDIRSPGLGDTAMYLCATSRALSPYNEQFFGPGTRLTVL.

The J gene is TRBJ1-4, the V gene TRBV4-3; 9 nucleotides match TRBD1. This CDR3 has 15 amino acids. Germline CDR1 reads LGHNA; CDR2 reads YSLEER. Unmatched junction bases numbered 7, after V lost 4 bases and J lost 7 bases. The CDR3 sequence: CASSRAGTGSEKLFF. The CDR3 DNA is TGCGCCAGCAGCCGAGCAGGGACAGGGTCTGAAAAACTGTTTTTT.

The chain's CDR3 is CASRTSGGVETQYF. CDR3 nucleotides: TGCGCCAGCAGGACTAGCGGTGGGGTAGAGACCCAGTACTTC. The chain joins TRBV5-1 to TRBJ2-5; TRBD2 agrees at 9 bases. The CDR3 totals 14 residues. Germline V gene sequence: CDR1 SGHRS, CDR2 YFSETQ. J lost 4 bases, V lost 5 bases, and 6 bases had no gene match. The full variable domain, in which reference TRBV5-1 and TRBJ2-5 provide the parts outside the CDR3, is KAGVTQTPRYLIKTRGQQVTLSCSPISGHRSVSWYQQTPGQGLQFLFEYFSETQRNKGNFPGRFSGRQFSNSRSEMNVSTLELGDSALYLCASRTSGGVETQYFGPGTRLLVL.

This chain uses TRBV6-5 with TRBJ1-1, with D perhaps TRBD1 (6 bases). Germline V gives CDR1 MNHEY, CDR2 SVGAGI. The CDR3 consists of 13 residues. The CDR3 loop reads CAARTRGNTEAFF. The CDR3 DNA follows: TGTGCAGCACGAACCAGGGGAAACACTGAAGCTTTCTTT.

V is TRBV3-1 (or the pseudogene TRBV3-2) and J is TRBJ2-1; D ambiguous. CDR1 is LGHDT and CDR2 is YNNKEL in the germline V gene (reference sequence). V lost 1 base and J 6 bases, leaving 7 bases between the germline ends. The CDR3 is 13 residues long. CDR3 amino acids: CASSQVPGNEQFF. Written as DNA, the CDR3 is TGTGCCAGCAGCCAAGTCCCCGGCAATGAGCAGTTCTTC.

This clone came up a few times. The chain recombines TRBV14 with TRBJ2-7; no definite D call. This CDR3 is built from 12 residues. CDR1 SGHDN and CDR2 FVKESK come from the germline V gene. The V gene lost 0 bases and the J gene lost 6 bases, with 6 bases spanning the gap. For the CDR3, the DNA is TGTGCCAGCAGCCAAGACCGTTTCGAGCAGTACTTC. This gives the protein CASSQDRFEQYF.

This sequence joins TRBV9 and TRBJ1-5, with TRBD1 identical over 7 bases. The V segment lost 3 bases and the J segment 0 bases; nucleotides outside the gene matches: 3. In germline, CDR1 is SGDLS, CDR2 YYNGEE. The CDR3 spans 15 residues. The DNA of the CDR3 is TGTGCCAGCAGCGAGGGGGCCTATAGCAATCAGCCCCAGCATTTT. This translates into CASSEGAYSNQPQHF.

The genes are TRBV6-5 and TRBJ1-2; 7 bases fit TRBD1. The CDR3 runs to 14 residues. Trimming took 8 bases from V and 4 from J; bases not matched to a gene: 10. Germline lookup yields CDR1 MNHEY and CDR2 SVGAGI. This chain's CDR3 is CASRWGQTSYGYTF. DNA of the CDR3: TGTGCCAGCCGTTGGGGACAGACCTCCTATGGCTACACCTTC.

The gene calls are TRBV7-9 and TRBJ2-3; D is uncertain. The CDR3 is 12 residues long. The germline V gene encodes CDR1 SEHNR and CDR2 FQNEAQ (reference sequence). V was cut by 3 bases and J by 11 bases, with 12 bases left in between. CDR3 DNA sequence: TGTGCCAGCAGCTTCCTAAATAGTAGGCAGTATTTT. As protein: CASSFLNSRQYF.

The chain carries TRBV7-2 and TRBJ2-7; D is unresolved. The V gene's germline CDR1 is SGHTA and CDR2 FQGNSA. This CDR3 is 12 amino acids long. V gave up 5 bases and J gave up 9 bases, with 14 bases separating them. The CDR3 DNA reads as TGTGCCAGCAGCCGAACTTACAGCTGGCAGTACTTC. It is translated as CASSRTYSWQYF.

The gene calls are TRBV5-1 and TRBJ2-5; 11 bases match TRBD2. J gave up 5 bases and V 4 bases, and 4 bases lay outside the gene matches. The V gene's germline CDR1 is SGHRS and CDR2 YFSETQ. CDR3 size: 14 residues. The CDR3 bases are TGCGCCAGCAGCATAGCGGGGGGGCTTGAGACCCAGTACTTC. Its translation: CASSIAGGLETQYF.

The chain couples TRBV15 to TRBJ2-2; D unclear. Germline V gene sequence: CDR1 LNHNV, CDR2 YYDKDF (reference sequence). Trimming pared 0 bases from V and 7 bases from J, leaving 15 bases between. The CDR3 contains 16 residues. CDR3 coding DNA: TGTGCCACCAGCAGAGATCACACCCGAAGTGGCGGGGAGCTGTTTTTT. Translation: CATSRDHTRSGGELFF.

In its sample, this clone was seen a few times. V gene TRBV9 combines with J gene TRBJ2-1; 8 bases map to TRBD1. CDR1 is SGDLS, CDR2 YYNGEE, per germline. CDR3 size: 15 residues. The V segment lost 0 bases and the J segment 5 bases; nucleotides outside the gene matches: 4. CDR3: CASSVDGTGHNEQFF. In DNA form, the CDR3 reads TGTGCCAGCAGCGTAGATGGGACAGGACACAATGAGCAGTTCTTC.

The chain combines TRBV6-6 with TRBJ2-5, with 11 bases aligning to TRBD2. Germline V lookup: CDR1 MNHNY, CDR2 SVGAGI (reference sequence). The trim removed 4 bases at V and 7 bases at J, leaving 8 bases unmatched. The CDR3 extends over 15 amino acids. DNA for the CDR3: TGTGCCAGCAGTTCGCTAGCGGGAGGATGGGGGACCCAGTACTTC. This sequence encodes CASSSLAGGWGTQYF.

The rearrangement uses TRBV19 and TRBJ1-5; a weak D match, TRBD1 (6 bases). The CDR3 runs to 15 residues. From germline, CDR1 is LNHDA and CDR2 SQIVND (reference sequence). Trimming stripped 4 bases from V and 6 bases from J, with 16 bases between. CDR3 nucleotide sequence: TGTGCCAGTAGTAGACTTCAGGGGACGGGTCAGCCCCAGCATTTT. This sequence encodes CASSRLQGTGQPQHF.

This chain uses TRBV7-2 with TRBJ1-2, with 9 positions matching TRBD1. The CDR3 is made up of 16 amino acids. Germline-derived CDR1 and CDR2 are SGHTA and FQGNSA. Trimming took 5 bases from V and 5 from J; bases not matched to a gene: 12. The CDR3 spells CASSLRSLDRGYGYTF. DNA of the CDR3: TGTGCCAGCAGCCTGCGCTCATTGGACAGGGGTTATGGCTACACCTTC.

This sequence joins TRBV7-2 and TRBJ1-2; 8 bases map to TRBD1. Germline trimming cut 6 bases from V and 6 bases from J; bases unmatched to any gene: 9. CDR1 and CDR2 from the germline V gene are SGHTA and FQGNSA. CDR3 length equals 14 residues. The CDR3 nucleotides are TGTGCCAGCAGTTCGGGACAGGCTTTCCATGGCTACACCTTC. This encodes CASSSGQAFHGYTF. The full variable domain, in which reference TRBV7-2 and TRBJ1-2 provide the parts outside the CDR3, is GAGVSQSPSNKVTEKGKDVELRCDPISGHTALYWYRQSLGQGLEFLIYFQGNSAPDKSGLPSDRFSAERTGGSVSTLTIQRTQQEDSAVYLCASSSGQAFHGYTFGSGTRLTVV.

A note on this clone: In the same sample, other DNA sequences code for this CDR3. This chain joins TRBV19 and TRBJ1-1, with TRBD1 identical over 9 bases. Trimming removed 11 bases from V and 3 bases from J; junction bases left unmatched: 4. Germline V gives CDR1 LNHDA, CDR2 SQIVND (reference sequence). The CDR3 extends over 12 amino acids. The CDR3 DNA follows: TGTGCCTCCAGGGACAGGGACACTGAAGCTTTCTTT. Translating it yields CASRDRDTEAFF.

For the CDR3, the DNA is TGTGCCAGCAGTCTCCTGGGTAGGACAGGACGACTAGCGAACACCGGGGAGCTGTTTTTT. Amino acid sequence: CASSLLGRTGRLANTGELFF. The rearrangement links TRBV6-6 to TRBJ2-2; possible D gene TRBD1, 7 bases. Per germline, CDR1 MNHNY and CDR2 SVGAGI (reference sequence). This CDR3 spans 20 amino acids. Trimming removed 5 bases from V and 0 bases from J, with 25 bases in between.

The chain uses TRBV19 and TRBJ1-5; 10 bases line up with TRBD1. V trimming: 5 bases; J trimming: 6 bases; junction bases outside the gene matches: 4. This CDR3 contains 14 residues. Per the germline V gene, CDR1 is LNHDA and CDR2 is SQIVND (reference sequence). The CDR3, as DNA: TGTGCCAGTAGTCGCGGACAGGGGGTTCAGCCCCAGCATTTT. Protein sequence: CASSRGQGVQPQHF. The complete variable domain, with remaining parts taken from reference TRBV19 and TRBJ1-5, reads DGGITQSPKYLFRKEGQNVTLSCEQNLNHDAMYWYRQDPGQGLRLIYYSQIVNDFQKGDIAEGYSVSREKKESFPLTVTSAQKNPTAFYLCASSRGQGVQPQHFGDGTRLSIL.

The CDR3 region is CASSLRQGAGNQPQHF. CDR3 sequence (DNA): TGTGCCAGCAGCTTAAGACAGGGGGCGGGTAATCAGCCCCAGCATTTT. The J gene is TRBJ1-5, the V gene TRBV7-4, with TRBD1 matching 10 bases. The ends lost 2 bases at V and 4 bases at J; junction bases unmatched: 5. Per the germline V gene, CDR1 is SGHVT and CDR2 is SQSDAQ. The CDR3 has 16 amino acids.

V and J are TRBV29-1 and TRBJ1-2, with D possibly matching TRBD1 (5 bases). Germline lookup yields CDR1 SQVTM and CDR2 ANQGSEA. The germline V and J ends were trimmed by 2 bases and 5 bases, with 15 bases remaining between them. CDR3 length: 14 residues. The chain's CDR3 is CSVESLGQGYGYTF. CDR3 bases: TGCAGCGTTGAAAGCCTTGGCCAGGGTTATGGCTACACCTTC. The entire variable domain, with the rest obtained from reference TRBV29-1 and TRBJ1-2, is as follows: SAVISQKPSRDICQRGTSLTIQCQVDSQVTMMFWYRQQPGQSLTLIATANQGSEATYESGFVIDKFPISRPNLTFSTLTVSNMSPEDSSIYLCSVESLGQGYGYTFGSGTRLTVV.

This chain connects TRBV5-1 to TRBJ2-1; 11 bases match TRBD2. V was pared by 0 bases and J by 3 bases, with 14 bases of the junction left unmatched. Germline CDR1 reads SGHRS; CDR2 reads YFSETQ. The CDR3 runs to 20 residues. The CDR3 region has the DNA TGCGCCAGCAGCTTGGGAAAATGGACTAGCGGGCCTATCTACTACAATGAGCAGTTCTTC. It specifies CASSLGKWTSGPIYYNEQFF.

Written as DNA, the CDR3 is TGTGCCAGCAGCGTGACCGGGACAGGGTGGGGTGAAGCTTTCTTT. This encodes CASSVTGTGWGEAFF. The chain combines TRBV9 with TRBJ1-1, with TRBD1 identical over 9 bases. After removal of 2 bases from V and 7 bases from J, the junction contained 9 bases not matched to a gene. Germline V CDR1 and CDR2: SGDLS, YYNGEE. This CDR3 comprises 15 residues.

The chain has TRBV7-9 and TRBJ1-4, with a weak D call TRBD1 (6 bases). The CDR3 is 15 amino acids. CDR1 and CDR2 from the germline V gene are SEHNR and FQNEAQ (reference sequence). Trimming took 8 bases from V and 3 from J, leaving 16 bases between them. DNA for the CDR3: TGTGCCAGCTCCTCACCAGGGGAAGCTAATGAAAAACTGTTTTTT. This codes for CASSSPGEANEKLFF.

This chain's CDR3 is CASSFEGVGNQPQHF. CDR3 nucleotide sequence: TGTGCCAGCAGTTTCGAAGGGGTGGGCAATCAGCCCCAGCATTTT. V usage is TRBV2 and J usage is TRBJ1-5; D might be TRBD1 (5 bases). Germline CDR1 SNHLY, CDR2 FYNNEI. Trimming stripped 5 bases from V and 2 bases from J, with 13 bases between. The CDR3 is made up of 15 amino acids.

The chain couples TRBV10-2 to TRBJ1-6; D ambiguous. The CDR3 sequence is 14 residues long. The germline gives CDR1 WSHSY, CDR2 SAAADI. V lost 7 bases and J 10 bases, leaving 17 bases between the germline ends. The CDR3 DNA reads TGCGCCAGCACTCCTTGGGCGATCGGATCACCCCTCCACTTT. Protein product: CASTPWAIGSPLHF.